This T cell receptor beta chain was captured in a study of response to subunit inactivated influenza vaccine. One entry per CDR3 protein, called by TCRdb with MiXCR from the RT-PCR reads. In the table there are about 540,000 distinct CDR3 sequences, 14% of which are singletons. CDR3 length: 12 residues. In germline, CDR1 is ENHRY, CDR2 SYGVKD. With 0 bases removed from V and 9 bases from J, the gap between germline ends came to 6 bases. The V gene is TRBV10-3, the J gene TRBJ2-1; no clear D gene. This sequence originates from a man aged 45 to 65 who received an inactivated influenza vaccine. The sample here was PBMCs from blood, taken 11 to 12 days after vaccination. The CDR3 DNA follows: TGTGCCATCAGTGAGTCGTTGGGTGAGCAGTTCTTC. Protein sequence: CAISESLGEQFF.